Included here is one T cell receptor (beta chain) sequence, with context. Its target is not known. The data were taken from a study of graft-versus-host responses after intestinal transplantation. Study summary: Each of the recipients got a multivisceral, liver-intestinal, or isolated intestinal transplant. General study results and limits: Early declines in HvG clones that occurred post-transplant were associated with peak circulating GvH clone levels. Some GvH clones were seen earlier in gut or blood, suggesting intestinal origin.

Sequenced by immunoSEQ multiplex PCR; TCRdb stores in-frame clones only, minus some. The data contain 90,000 to 130,000 clones, 90% to 95% of them singletons. The V gene lost 2 bases and the J gene lost 2 bases, with 14 bases spanning the gap. The CDR3 is 15 residues long. The germline V gene has CDR1 SGDLS and CDR2 YYNGEE. The chain links TRBV9 to TRBJ2-7; D is perhaps TRBD1 or TRBD2 (6 bases each). The material was unstimulated CD8+ T cells sorted from spleen or lymph node cells, obtained before transplant. The clonotype comes from a human donor who was the organ donor for an intestinal transplant. The CDR3 nucleotides are TGTGCCAGCAGCGTGGGGGCGGGAATGGCCTACGAGCAGTACTTC. Its protein is CASSVGAGMAYEQYF.